The sequence of this T cell receptor (beta chain) was determined in a study of T cell changes during pregnancy in multiple sclerosis. This clone was counted a few times. Only in-frame clones appear in the TCRdb table, and some are missing; sequencing was by immunoSEQ multiplex PCR. Of 35,000 to 45,000 clones listed, roughly nine tenths are singletons. The receptor was derived from a female donor with multiple sclerosis, enrolled in a pregnancy study. The input for sequencing was CD4+ T cells from peripheral blood mononuclear cells, taken in the first trimester of pregnancy.

The CDR3 nucleotides are TGTGCCAGCAGTTACCAGGGGGCAAACAATCAGCCCCAGCATTTT. It is translated as CASSYQGANNQPQHF. The chain uses TRBV6-6 and TRBJ1-5; 8 bases fit TRBD1. Germline V lookup: CDR1 MNHNY, CDR2 SVGAGI (reference sequence). With 2 bases clipped from V and 3 bases from J, the junction kept 3 bases outside the gene matches. The CDR3 covers 15 residues.